Each of the 14 T cell receptor beta chains below was sequenced from the same sample in a study of cytomegalovirus exposure and HLA in healthy donors. Amplification used 60 Vbeta primers and 13 Jbeta primers. Produced via immunoSEQ multiplex PCR; TCRdb's table is partial and in-frame only. The sample yields roughly 100,000 clones, over 75% seen once. Sample: PBMCs. The receptors come from a man younger than 40 in good health and CMV-seropositive.

The V call is TRBV11-2, the J call TRBJ1-5; D possibly corresponds to TRBD1 (5 bases). Germline CDR1 SGHAT, CDR2 FQNNGV. CDR3 size: 15 residues. With 0 bases removed from V and 11 bases from J, the gap between germline ends came to 17 bases. The CDR3 DNA reads as TGTGCCAGCAGCTTAGAAGGGACCGGTGGAGGGTCCCAGCATTTT. Encoded protein: CASSLEGTGGGSQHF.

This clone was picked up a small number of times. The rearrangement joins TRBV7-9 to TRBJ1-1, with TRBD1 as a possible D gene (5 bases). Deletions cut 2 bases from V and 5 bases from J, with 12 bases between. The CDR3 extends over 14 amino acids. Germline V gives CDR1 SEHNR, CDR2 FQNEAQ (reference sequence). The CDR3, as DNA: TGTGCCAGCAGCTTATCACTGGGGGGGACTGAAGCTTTCTTT. It encodes CASSLSLGGTEAFF. Complete variable domain (other parts from reference TRBV7-9 and TRBJ1-1): DTGVSQNPRHKITKRGQNVTFRCDPISEHNRLYWYRQTLGQGPEFLTYFQNEAQLEKSRLLSDRFSAERPKGSFSTLEIQRTEQGDSAMYLCASSLSLGGTEAFFGQGTRLTVV.

This sequence joins TRBV28 and TRBJ2-1; perhaps TRBD1 as D (6 bases). CDR3 size: 12 residues. The germline V gene encodes CDR1 MDHEN and CDR2 SYDVKM. The V gene lost 4 bases and the J gene lost 8 bases, with 9 bases spanning the gap. CDR3 bases: TGTGCCAGCAGTTACAGGGCTGATGAGCAGTTCTTC. This codes for CASSYRADEQFF.

This clone has only one observation. The rearrangement links TRBV5-6 to TRBJ1-6; TRBD1 matches 10 bases. The V segment lost 3 bases and the J segment 8 bases; nucleotides outside the gene matches: 8. The germline V gene has CDR1 SGHDT and CDR2 YYEEEE. The length of the CDR3 is 16 residues. This chain's CDR3 is CASSWGPTGGDSPLHF. The CDR3 nucleotides read TGTGCCAGCAGCTGGGGACCGACAGGGGGCGATTCACCCCTCCACTTT.

The V call is TRBV2, the J call TRBJ1-4; D unresolved. V was trimmed by 7 bases and J by 4 bases, leaving 22 bases between them. This CDR3 spans 17 amino acids. Germline CDR1 SNHLY, CDR2 FYNNEI. The CDR3 here is CASTPVGNGRSNEKLFF. In DNA, the CDR3 is TGTGCCAGCACTCCCGTAGGCAACGGTCGGAGTAATGAAAAACTGTTTTTT.

As concerns this clone: The junction differs from germline at one of its ends, possibly a read error. Distinct nucleotide sequences in the sample also encode this CDR3. The genes are TRBV9 and TRBJ1-6; possibly TRBD1 for D (6 bases). The CDR3 is 16 amino acids. The V gene's germline CDR1 is SGDLS and CDR2 YYNGEE. This CDR3 reads CASSAKGELYNSPLHF. The CDR3 nucleotides are TGTGCCAGCAGCGCCAAGGGGGAGCTCTATAATTCCCCCCTCCACTTT.

The chain couples TRBV4-2 to TRBJ2-3, with 8 bases fitting TRBD1. The CDR3 length is 16 residues. The germline CDR1 and CDR2 sequences are LGHNA and YNFKEQ. The ends lost 1 base at V and 1 base at J; junction bases unmatched: 4. CDR3 sequence reads: CASSQAEDRGTDTQYF. CDR3 DNA: TGTGCCAGCAGCCAAGCGGAGGACAGGGGCACAGATACGCAGTATTTT.

This chain connects TRBV28 to TRBJ1-2, with 8 bases aligning to TRBD1. The CDR3 length is 14 residues. The trim removed 4 bases at V and 6 bases at J, leaving 7 bases unmatched. Germline V CDR1 and CDR2: MDHEN, SYDVKM. CDR3 residues: CASSSGQGLNGYTF. CDR3 DNA: TGTGCCAGCAGTTCAGGACAGGGCCTAAATGGCTACACCTTC.

The chain links TRBV6-6 to TRBJ2-7, with D tentatively TRBD1 (5 bases). Germline-derived CDR1 and CDR2 are MNHNY and SVGAGI (reference sequence). Trimming left V 0 bases short and J 0 bases short, with 12 bases between. The CDR3 has 16 residues. The CDR3 coding sequence is TGTGCCAGCAGTTACTCGAGGCAGGGAAGCTCCTACGAGCAGTACTTC. It specifies CASSYSRQGSSYEQYF.

The chain has TRBV19 and TRBJ2-3; D is perhaps TRBD1 (5 bases). The CDR3 extends over 16 amino acids. Germline CDR1 and CDR2: LNHDA and SQIVND (reference sequence). Trimming took 3 bases from V and 3 from J, leaving 16 bases between them. CDR3 amino acids: CASSIGSGWSTDTQYF. For the CDR3, the DNA is TGTGCCAGTAGTATCGGTTCAGGGTGGAGTACAGATACGCAGTATTTT. Combining the CDR3 with reference TRBV19 and TRBJ2-3 gives the whole variable domain DGGITQSPKYLFRKEGQNVTLSCEQNLNHDAMYWYRQDPGQGLRLIYYSQIVNDFQKGDIAEGYSVSREKKESFPLTVTSAQKNPTAFYLCASSIGSGWSTDTQYFGPGTRLTVL.

The genes are TRBV2 and TRBJ2-3, with a weak D call TRBD2 (6 bases). The length of the CDR3 is 14 residues. The germline V gene encodes CDR1 SNHLY and CDR2 FYNNEI. V was cut by 4 bases and J by 1 base, with 9 bases left in between. The CDR3 protein is CASSAQRGTDTQYF. The CDR3 DNA reads TGTGCCAGCAGTGCCCAGCGGGGCACAGATACGCAGTATTTT.

V gene TRBV11-1 combines with J gene TRBJ2-5, with TRBD1 identical over 7 bases. CDR3 size: 15 residues. After removal of 5 bases from V and 1 base from J, the junction contained 7 bases not matched to a gene. The V gene's germline CDR1 is SGHAT and CDR2 FQDESV (reference sequence). The CDR3 region has the DNA TGTGCCAGCAGCACTACGACAGGGATCCAAGAGACCCAGTACTTC. Translated, it gives CASSTTTGIQETQYF. Variable domain in full (rest from reference TRBV11-1 and TRBJ2-5): EAEVAQSPRYKITEKSQAVAFWCDPISGHATLYWYRQILGQGPELLVQFQDESVVDDSQLPKDRFSAERLKGVDSTLKIQPAELGDSAMYLCASSTTTGIQETQYFGPGTRLLVL.

This clone appeared a few times. The CDR3 sequence is CASSQVLSYEQYF. The CDR3 bases are TGCGCCAGCAGCCAAGTCTTATCCTACGAGCAGTACTTC. The gene calls are TRBV4-1 and TRBJ2-7, with D uncertain. The CDR3 has 13 amino acids. CDR1 MGHRA and CDR2 YSYEKL come from the germline V gene. V was trimmed by 1 base and J by 1 base, leaving 5 bases between them.

The CDR3 DNA reads TGTGCCAGCCGGGGTACCTACGAGCAGTACTTC. As protein: CASRGTYEQYF. The chain links TRBV19 to TRBJ2-7, with D maybe TRBD2 (5 bases). The germline V and J ends were trimmed by 9 bases and 2 bases, with 8 bases remaining between them. This CDR3 spans 11 amino acids. Germline CDR1 reads LNHDA; CDR2 reads SQIVND (reference sequence).